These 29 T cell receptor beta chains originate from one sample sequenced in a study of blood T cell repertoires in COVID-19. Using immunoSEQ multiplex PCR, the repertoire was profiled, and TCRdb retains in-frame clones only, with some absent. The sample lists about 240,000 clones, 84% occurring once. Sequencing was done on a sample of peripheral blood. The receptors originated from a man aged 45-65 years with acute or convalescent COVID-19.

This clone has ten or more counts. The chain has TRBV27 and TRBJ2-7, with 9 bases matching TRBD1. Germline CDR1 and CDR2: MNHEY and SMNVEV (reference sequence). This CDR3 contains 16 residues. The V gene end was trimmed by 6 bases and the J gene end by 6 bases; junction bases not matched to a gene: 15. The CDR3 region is CASSWLAGTGPSEQYF. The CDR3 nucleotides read TGTGCCAGCAGCTGGTTAGCCGGGACAGGGCCGTCCGAGCAGTACTTC.

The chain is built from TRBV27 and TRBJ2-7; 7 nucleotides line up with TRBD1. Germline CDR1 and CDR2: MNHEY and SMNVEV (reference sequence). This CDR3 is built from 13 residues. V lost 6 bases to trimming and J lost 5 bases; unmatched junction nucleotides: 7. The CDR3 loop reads CASRNQQGHEQYF. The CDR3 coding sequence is TGTGCCAGCAGGAACCAACAGGGGCACGAGCAGTACTTC.

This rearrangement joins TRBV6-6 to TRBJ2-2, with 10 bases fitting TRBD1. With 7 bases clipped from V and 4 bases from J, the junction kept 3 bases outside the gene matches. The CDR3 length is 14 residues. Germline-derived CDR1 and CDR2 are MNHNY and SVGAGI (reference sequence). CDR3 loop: CASNGQGGTGELFF. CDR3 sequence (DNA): TGTGCCAGCAACGGACAGGGGGGCACCGGGGAGCTGTTTTTT.

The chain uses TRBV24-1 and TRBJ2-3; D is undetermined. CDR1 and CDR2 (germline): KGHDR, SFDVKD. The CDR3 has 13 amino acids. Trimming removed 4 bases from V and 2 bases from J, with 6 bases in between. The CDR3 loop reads CATSEQYTDTQYF. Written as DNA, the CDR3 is TGTGCCACCAGTGAACAGTACACAGATACGCAGTATTTT.

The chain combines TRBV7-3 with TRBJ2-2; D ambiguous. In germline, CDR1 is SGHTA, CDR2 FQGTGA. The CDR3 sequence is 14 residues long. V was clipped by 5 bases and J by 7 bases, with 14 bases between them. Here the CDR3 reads CASSPELVHGELFF. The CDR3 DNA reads TGTGCCAGCAGCCCGGAGTTAGTTCACGGGGAGCTGTTTTTT. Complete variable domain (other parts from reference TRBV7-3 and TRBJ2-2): GAGVSQTPSNKVTEKGKYVELRCDPISGHTALYWYRQSLGQGPEFLIYFQGTGAADDSGLPNDRFFAVRPEGSVSTLKIQRTERGDSAVYLCASSPELVHGELFFGEGSRLTVL.

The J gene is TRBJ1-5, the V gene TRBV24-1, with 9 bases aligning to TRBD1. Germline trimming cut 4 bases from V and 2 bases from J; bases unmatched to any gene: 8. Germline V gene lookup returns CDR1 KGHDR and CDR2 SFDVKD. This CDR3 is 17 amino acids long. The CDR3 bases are TGTGCCACCAGTGAGGCCGGGACAGGGAAGGGCAATCAGCCCCAGCATTTT. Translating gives CATSEAGTGKGNQPQHF.

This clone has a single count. The CDR3 loop is CASTVTGELFF. The CDR3 coding sequence is TGTGCCAGCACCGTCACCGGGGAGCTGTTTTTT. This rearrangement joins TRBV12-3 or TRBV12-4 to TRBJ2-2; D not resolved. This CDR3 comprises 11 residues. V was trimmed by 7 bases and J by 4 bases, leaving 4 bases between them.

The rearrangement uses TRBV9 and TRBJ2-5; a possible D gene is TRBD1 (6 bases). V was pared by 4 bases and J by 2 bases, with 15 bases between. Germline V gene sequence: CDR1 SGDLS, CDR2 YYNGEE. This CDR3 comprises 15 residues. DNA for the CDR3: TGTGCCAGCAGCTCATCCGGGACAACGCAAGAGACCCAGTACTTC. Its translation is CASSSSGTTQETQYF.

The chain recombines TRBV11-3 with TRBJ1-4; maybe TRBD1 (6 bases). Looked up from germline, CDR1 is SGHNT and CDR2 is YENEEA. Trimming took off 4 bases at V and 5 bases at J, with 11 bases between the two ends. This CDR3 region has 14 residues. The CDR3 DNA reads TGTGCCAGCAGCTCAAGACAGGAGAATGAAAAACTGTTTTTT. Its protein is CASSSRQENEKLFF.

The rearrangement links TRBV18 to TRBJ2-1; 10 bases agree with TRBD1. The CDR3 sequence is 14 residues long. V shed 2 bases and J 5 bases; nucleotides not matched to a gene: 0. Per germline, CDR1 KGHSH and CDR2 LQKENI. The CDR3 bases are TGTGCCAGCTCACCAGGGACAGGGGACAATGAGCAGTTCTTC. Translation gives CASSPGTGDNEQFF.

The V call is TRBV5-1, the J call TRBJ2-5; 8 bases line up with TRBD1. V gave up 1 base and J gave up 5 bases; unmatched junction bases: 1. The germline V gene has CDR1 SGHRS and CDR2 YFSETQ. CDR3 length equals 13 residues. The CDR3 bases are TGCGCCAGCAGCTTGAGGACAGGGGAGACCCAGTACTTC. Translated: CASSLRTGETQYF.

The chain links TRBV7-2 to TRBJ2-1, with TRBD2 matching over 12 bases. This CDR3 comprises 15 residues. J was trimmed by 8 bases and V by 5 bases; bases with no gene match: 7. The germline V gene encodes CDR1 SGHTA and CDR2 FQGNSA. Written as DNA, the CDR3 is TGTGCCAGCAGCCGGACTAGCGGGACGGCGGATGAGCAGTTCTTC. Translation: CASSRTSGTADEQFF.

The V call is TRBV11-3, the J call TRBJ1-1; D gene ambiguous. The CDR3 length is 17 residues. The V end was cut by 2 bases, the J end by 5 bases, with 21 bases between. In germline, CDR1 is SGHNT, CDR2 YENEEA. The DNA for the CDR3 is TGTGCCAGCAGCTTATCTCAAAGTGAGACGGTGAGGACTGAAGCTTTCTTT. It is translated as CASSLSQSETVRTEAFF.

The CDR3 DNA is TGTGCCAGCAGGAGCCTCACAGGGGTGCATCAGCCCCAGCATTTT. Amino acid sequence: CASRSLTGVHQPQHF. The rearrangement links TRBV6-5 to TRBJ1-5; TRBD1 matches at 7 bases. Germline values: CDR1 MNHEY, CDR2 SVGAGI. J lost 5 bases, V lost 6 bases, and 10 bases had no gene match. This CDR3 is built from 15 residues.

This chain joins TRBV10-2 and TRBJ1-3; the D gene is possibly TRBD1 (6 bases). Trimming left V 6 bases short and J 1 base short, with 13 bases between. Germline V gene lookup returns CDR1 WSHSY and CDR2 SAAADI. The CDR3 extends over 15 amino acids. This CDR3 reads CASSRDTPSGNTIYF. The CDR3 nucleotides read TGCGCCAGCAGCCGGGACACCCCTTCTGGAAACACCATATATTTT.

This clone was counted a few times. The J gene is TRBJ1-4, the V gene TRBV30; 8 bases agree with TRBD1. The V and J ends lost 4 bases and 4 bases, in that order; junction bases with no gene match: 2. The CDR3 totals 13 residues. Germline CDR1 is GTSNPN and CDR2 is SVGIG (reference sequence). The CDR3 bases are TGTGCCTGGATGGGACAGGTTAATGAAAAACTGTTTTTT. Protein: CAWMGQVNEKLFF.

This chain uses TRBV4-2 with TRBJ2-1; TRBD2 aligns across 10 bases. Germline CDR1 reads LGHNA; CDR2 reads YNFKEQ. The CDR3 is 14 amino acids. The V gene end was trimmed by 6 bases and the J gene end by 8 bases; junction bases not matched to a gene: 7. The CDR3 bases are TGTGCCAGCAGTCGAACTAGCGGGAACGATGAGCAGTTCTTC. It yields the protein CASSRTSGNDEQFF.

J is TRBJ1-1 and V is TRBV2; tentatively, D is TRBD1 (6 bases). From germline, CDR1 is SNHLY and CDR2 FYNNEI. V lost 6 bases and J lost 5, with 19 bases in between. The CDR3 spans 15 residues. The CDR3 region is CASSETIQGLTEAFF. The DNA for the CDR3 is TGTGCCAGCAGCGAAACCATACAGGGATTGACTGAAGCTTTCTTT.

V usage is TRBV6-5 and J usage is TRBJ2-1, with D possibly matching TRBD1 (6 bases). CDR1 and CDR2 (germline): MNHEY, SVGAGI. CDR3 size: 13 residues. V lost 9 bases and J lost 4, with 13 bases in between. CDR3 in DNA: TGTGCCAGTTATACACAGGGATACAATGAGCAGTTCTTC. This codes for CASYTQGYNEQFF.

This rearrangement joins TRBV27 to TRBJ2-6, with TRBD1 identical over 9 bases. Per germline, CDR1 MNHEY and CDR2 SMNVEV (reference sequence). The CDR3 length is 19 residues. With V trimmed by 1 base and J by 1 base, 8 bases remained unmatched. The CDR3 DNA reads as TGTGCCAGCAGTTTATTGGCTATACAGGGGGCGTCTGGGGCCAACGTCCTGACTTTC. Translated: CASSLLAIQGASGANVLTF.

The CDR3 spells CASSPLTSREDTQYF. As DNA, the CDR3 is TGTGCCAGCAGCCCTTTGACTAGCCGGGAAGATACGCAGTATTTT. This chain uses TRBV16 with TRBJ2-3; 7 positions agree with TRBD2. V trimming: 4 bases; J trimming: 5 bases; junction bases outside the gene matches: 9. The CDR3 spans 15 residues. Germline-derived CDR1 and CDR2 are KGHSY and FQNENV.

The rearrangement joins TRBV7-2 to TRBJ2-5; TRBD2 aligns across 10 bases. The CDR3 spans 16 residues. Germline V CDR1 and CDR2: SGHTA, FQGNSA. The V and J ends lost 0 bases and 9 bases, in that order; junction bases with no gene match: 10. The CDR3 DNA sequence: TGTGCCAGCAGCTTAGCGGCTAGCGGGAGTGTCAGGGCCCAGTACTTC. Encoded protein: CASSLAASGSVRAQYF.

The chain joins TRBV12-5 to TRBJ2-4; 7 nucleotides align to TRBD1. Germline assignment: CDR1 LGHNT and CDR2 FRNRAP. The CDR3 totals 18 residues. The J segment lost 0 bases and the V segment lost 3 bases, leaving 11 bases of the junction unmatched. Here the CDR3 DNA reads TGTGCTAGTGGTTTTGGGTTGACAGGGTTGGGAGCCAAAAACATTCAGTACTTC. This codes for CASGFGLTGLGAKNIQYF. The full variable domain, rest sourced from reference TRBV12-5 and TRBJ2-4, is DARVTQTPRHKVTEMGQEVTMRCQPILGHNTVFWYRQTMMQGLELLAYFRNRAPLDDSGMPKDRFSAEMPDATLATLKIQPSEPRDSAVYFCASGFGLTGLGAKNIQYFGAGTRLSVL.

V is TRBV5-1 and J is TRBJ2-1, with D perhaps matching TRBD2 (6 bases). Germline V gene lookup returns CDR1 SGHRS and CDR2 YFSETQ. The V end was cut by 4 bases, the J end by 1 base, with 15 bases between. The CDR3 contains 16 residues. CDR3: CASSALLEGSYNEQFF. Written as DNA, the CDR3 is TGCGCCAGCAGCGCATTATTGGAGGGGTCCTACAATGAGCAGTTCTTC.

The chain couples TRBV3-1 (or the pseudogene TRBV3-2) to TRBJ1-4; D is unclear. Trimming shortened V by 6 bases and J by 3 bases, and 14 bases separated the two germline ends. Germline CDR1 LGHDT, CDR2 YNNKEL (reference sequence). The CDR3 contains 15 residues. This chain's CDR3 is CASSLTDGANEKLFF. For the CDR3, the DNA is TGTGCCAGCAGTCTCACAGACGGCGCTAATGAAAAACTGTTTTTT.

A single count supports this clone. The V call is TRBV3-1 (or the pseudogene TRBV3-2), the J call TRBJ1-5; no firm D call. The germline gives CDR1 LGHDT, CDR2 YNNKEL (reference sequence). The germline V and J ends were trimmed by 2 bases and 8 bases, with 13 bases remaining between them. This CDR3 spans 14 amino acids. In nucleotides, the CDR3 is TGTGCCAGCAGCCAAAATGCAGGCGATGAGCCCCAGCATTTT. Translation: CASSQNAGDEPQHF.

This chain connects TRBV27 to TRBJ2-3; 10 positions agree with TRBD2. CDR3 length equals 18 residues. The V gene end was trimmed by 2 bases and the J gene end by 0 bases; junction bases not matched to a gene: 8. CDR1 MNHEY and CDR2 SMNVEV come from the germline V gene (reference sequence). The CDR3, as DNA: TGTGCCAGCAGTTTACGGACTAGCGGAGGGATTAGCACAGATACGCAGTATTTT. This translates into CASSLRTSGGISTDTQYF.

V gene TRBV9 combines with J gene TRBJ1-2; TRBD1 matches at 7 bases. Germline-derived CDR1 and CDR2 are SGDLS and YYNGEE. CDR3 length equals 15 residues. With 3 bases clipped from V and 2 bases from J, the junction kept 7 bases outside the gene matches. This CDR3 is CASSEGGTVNYGYTF. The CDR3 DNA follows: TGTGCCAGCAGCGAAGGGGGGACAGTGAACTATGGCTACACCTTC.

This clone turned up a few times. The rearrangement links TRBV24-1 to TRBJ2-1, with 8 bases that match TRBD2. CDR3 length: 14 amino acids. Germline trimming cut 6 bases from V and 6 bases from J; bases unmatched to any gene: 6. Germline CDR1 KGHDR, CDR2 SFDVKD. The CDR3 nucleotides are TGTGCCACCAGTAGCGGGAGCACCCTCAATGAGCAGTTCTTC. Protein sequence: CATSSGSTLNEQFF.